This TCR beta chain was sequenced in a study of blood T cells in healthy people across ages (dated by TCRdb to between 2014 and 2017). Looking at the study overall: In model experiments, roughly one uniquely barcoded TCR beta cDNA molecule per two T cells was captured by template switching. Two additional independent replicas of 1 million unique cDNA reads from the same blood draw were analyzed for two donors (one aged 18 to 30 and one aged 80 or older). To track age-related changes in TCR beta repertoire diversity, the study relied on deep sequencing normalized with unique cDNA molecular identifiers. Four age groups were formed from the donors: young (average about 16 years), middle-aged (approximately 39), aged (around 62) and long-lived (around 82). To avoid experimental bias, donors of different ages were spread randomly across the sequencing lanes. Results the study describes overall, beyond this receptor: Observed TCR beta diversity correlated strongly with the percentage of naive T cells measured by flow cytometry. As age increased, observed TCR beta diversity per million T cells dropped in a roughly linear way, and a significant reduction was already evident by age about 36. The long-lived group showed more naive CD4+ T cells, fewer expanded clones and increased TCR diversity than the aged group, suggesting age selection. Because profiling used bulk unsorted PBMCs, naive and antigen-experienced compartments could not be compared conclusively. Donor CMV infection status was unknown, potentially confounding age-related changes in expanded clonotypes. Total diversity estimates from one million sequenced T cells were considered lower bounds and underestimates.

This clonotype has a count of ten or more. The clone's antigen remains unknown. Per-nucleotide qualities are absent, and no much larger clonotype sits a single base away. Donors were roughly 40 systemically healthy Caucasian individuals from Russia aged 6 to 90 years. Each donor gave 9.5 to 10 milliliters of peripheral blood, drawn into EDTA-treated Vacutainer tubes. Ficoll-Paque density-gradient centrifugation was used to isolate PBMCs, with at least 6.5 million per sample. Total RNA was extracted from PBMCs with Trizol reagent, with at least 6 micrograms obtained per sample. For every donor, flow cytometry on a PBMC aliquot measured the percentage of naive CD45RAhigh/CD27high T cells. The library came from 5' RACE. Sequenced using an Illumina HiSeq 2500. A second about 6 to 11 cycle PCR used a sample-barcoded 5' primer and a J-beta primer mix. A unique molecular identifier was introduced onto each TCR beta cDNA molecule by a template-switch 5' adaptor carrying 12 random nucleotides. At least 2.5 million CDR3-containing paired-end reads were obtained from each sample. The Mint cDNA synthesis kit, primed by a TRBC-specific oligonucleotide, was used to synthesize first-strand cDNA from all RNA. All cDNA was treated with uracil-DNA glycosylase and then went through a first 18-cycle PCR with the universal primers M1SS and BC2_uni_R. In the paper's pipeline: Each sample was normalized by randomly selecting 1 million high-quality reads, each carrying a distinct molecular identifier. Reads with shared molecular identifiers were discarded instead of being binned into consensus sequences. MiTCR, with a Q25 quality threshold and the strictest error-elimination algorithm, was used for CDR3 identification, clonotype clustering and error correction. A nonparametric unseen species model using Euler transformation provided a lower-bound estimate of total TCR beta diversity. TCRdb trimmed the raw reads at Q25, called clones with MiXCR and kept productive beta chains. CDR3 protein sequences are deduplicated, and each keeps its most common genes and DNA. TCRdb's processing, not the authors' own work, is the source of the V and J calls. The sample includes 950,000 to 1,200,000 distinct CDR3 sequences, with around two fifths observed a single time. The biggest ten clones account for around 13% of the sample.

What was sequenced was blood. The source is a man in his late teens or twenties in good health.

Here is the DNA: TGTGCCAGCAGTTTAAGCGGGATCAACTATGGCTACACCTTC. It translates to CASSLSGINYGYTF. The chain is encoded by TRBV12-3 or TRBV12-4 joined to TRBJ1-2, with the D gene call left open. V gives up 2 bases and J gives up 2 bases, and the segment between their germline ends measures 9 bases. The CDR3 holds 14 amino acids from the cysteine to the phenylalanine. Of all the DNA, just the CDR3 is kept, 42 bases in frame from base 1.